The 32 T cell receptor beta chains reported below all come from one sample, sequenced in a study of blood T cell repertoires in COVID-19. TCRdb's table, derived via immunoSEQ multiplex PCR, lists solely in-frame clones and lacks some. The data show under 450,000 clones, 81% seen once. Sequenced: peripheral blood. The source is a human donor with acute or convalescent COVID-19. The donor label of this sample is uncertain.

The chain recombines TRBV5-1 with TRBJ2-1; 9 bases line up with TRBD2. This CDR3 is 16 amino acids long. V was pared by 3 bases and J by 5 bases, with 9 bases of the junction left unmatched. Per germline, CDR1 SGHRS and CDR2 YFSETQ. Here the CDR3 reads CASSSSGLASNNEQFF. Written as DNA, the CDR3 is TGCGCCAGCAGCTCCTCCGGACTAGCGAGTAACAATGAGCAGTTCTTC.

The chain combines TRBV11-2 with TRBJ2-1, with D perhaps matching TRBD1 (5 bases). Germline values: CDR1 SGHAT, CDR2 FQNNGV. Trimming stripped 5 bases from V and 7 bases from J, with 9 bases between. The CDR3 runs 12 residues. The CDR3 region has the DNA TGTGCCAGCAGCCACTCAGGGAATGAGCAGTTCTTC. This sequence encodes CASSHSGNEQFF.

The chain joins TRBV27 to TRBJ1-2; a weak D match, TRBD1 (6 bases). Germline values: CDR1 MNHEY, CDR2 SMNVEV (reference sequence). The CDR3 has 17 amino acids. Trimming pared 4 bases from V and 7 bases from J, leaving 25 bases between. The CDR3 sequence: CASSSTLAGARRGGYTF. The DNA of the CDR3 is TGTGCCAGCAGTTCCACACTCGCAGGGGCCCGTCGTGGTGGCTACACCTTC.

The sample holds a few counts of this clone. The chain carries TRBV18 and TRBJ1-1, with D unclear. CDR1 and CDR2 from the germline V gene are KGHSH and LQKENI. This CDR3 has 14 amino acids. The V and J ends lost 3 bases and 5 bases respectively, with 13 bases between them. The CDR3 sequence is CASSPSGVRTEAFF. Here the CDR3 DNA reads TGTGCCAGCTCACCGTCGGGAGTCAGGACTGAAGCTTTCTTT.

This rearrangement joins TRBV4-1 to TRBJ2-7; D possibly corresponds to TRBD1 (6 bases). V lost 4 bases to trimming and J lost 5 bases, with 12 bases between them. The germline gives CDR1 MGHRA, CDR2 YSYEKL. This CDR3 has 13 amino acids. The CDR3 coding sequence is TGCGCCAGCAGCCTACAGGGATCCCACGAGCAGTACTTC. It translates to CASSLQGSHEQYF.

In nucleotides, the CDR3 is TGTGCCAGCTCACCGGAAGCGGGCGCATTTTCCTACAATGAGCAGTTCTTC. This gives the protein CASSPEAGAFSYNEQFF. This sequence joins TRBV18 and TRBJ2-1; possibly TRBD2 for D (6 bases). Germline lookup yields CDR1 KGHSH and CDR2 LQKENI. The V and J ends lost 3 bases and 1 base respectively, with 16 bases between them. The CDR3 runs to 17 residues.

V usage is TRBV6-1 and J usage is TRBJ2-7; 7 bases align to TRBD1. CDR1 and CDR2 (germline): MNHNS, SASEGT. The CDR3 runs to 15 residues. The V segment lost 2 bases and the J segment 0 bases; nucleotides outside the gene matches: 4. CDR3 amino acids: CASSEQGVTSYEQYF. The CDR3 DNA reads TGTGCCAGCAGTGAACAGGGGGTGACCTCCTACGAGCAGTACTTC.

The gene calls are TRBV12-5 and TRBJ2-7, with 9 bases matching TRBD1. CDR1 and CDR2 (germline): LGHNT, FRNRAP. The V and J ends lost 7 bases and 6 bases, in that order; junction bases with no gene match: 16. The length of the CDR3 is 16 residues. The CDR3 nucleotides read TGTGCTAGTGACAAACCCCGGACAGGACAGGGGTCCGAGCAGTACTTC. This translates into CASDKPRTGQGSEQYF.

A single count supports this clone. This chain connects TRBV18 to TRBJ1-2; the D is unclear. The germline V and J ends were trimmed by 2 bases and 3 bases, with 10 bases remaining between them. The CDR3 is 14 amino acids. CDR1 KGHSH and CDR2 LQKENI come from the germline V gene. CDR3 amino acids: CASSPTGGDYGYTF. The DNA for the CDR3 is TGTGCCAGCTCACCAACGGGAGGAGACTATGGCTACACCTTC.

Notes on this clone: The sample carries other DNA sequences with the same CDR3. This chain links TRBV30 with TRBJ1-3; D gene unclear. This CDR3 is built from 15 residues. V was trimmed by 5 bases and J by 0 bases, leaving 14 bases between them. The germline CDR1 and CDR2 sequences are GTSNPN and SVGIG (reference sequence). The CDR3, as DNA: TGTGCCTGGTCGGGCGGACTTTCCTCTGGAAACACCATATATTTT. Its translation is CAWSGGLSSGNTIYF.

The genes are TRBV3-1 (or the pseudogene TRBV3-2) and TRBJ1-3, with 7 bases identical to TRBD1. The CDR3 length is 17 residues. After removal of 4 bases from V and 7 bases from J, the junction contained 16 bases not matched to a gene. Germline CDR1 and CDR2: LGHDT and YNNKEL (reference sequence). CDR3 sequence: CASSPWGTAEQGNTIYF. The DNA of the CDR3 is TGTGCCAGCAGCCCCTGGGGGACAGCAGAACAAGGGAACACCATATATTTT.

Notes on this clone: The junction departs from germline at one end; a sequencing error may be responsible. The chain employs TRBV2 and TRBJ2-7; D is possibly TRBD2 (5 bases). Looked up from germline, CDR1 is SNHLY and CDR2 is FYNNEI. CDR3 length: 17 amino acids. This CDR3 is CASSEALTPRAHYEQYF. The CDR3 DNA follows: TGTGCCAGCAGCGAAGCGCTAACCCCGAGGGCTCACTACGAGCAGTACTTC.

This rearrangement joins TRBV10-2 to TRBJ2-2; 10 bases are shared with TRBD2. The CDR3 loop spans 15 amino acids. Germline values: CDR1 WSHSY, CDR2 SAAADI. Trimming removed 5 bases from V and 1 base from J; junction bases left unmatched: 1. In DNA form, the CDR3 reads TGCGCCAGCAGTTTAGCGGGAGGGAACACCGGGGAGCTGTTTTTT. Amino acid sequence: CASSLAGGNTGELFF.

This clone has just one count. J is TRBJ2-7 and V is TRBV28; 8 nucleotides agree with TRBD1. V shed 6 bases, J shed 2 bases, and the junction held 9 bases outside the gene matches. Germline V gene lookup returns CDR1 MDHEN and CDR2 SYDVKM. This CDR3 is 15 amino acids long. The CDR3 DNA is TGTGCCAGCAGGGAAGGGACAGGCATACCCTACGAGCAGTACTTC. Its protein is CASREGTGIPYEQYF. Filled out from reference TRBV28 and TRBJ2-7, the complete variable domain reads DVKVTQSSRYLVKRTGEKVFLECVQDMDHENMFWYRQDPGLGLRLIYFSYDVKMKEKGDIPEGYSVSREKKERFSLILESASTNQTSMYLCASREGTGIPYEQYFGPGTRLTVT.

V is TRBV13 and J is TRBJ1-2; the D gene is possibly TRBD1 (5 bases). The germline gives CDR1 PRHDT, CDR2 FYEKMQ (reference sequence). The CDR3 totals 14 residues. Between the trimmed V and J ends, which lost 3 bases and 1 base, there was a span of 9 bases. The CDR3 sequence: CASSFRGINYGYTF. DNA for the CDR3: TGTGCCAGCAGCTTTAGGGGTATTAACTATGGCTACACCTTC.

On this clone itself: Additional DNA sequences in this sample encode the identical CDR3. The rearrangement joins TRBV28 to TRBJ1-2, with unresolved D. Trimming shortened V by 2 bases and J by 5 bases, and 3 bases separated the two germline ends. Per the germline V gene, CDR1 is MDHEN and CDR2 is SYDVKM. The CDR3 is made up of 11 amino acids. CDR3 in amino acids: CASSLRYGYTF. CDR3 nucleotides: TGTGCCAGCAGTTTACGGTATGGCTACACCTTC.

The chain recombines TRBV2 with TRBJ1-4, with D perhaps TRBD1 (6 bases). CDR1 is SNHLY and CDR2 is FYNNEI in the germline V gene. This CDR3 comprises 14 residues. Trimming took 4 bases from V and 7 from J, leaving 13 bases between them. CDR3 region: CASSGTVKGEKLFF. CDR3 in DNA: TGTGCCAGCAGTGGGACAGTAAAGGGTGAAAAACTGTTTTTT. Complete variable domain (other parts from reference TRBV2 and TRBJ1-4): EPEVTQTPSHQVTQMGQEVILRCVPISNHLYFYWYRQILGQKVEFLVSFYNNEISEKSEIFDDQFSVERPDGSNFTLKIRSTKLEDSAMYFCASSGTVKGEKLFFGSGTQLSVL.

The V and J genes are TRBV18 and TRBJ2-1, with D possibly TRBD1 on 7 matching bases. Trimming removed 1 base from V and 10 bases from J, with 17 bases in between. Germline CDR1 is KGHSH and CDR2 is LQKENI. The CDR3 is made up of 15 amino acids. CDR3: CASSPRDREAAEQFF. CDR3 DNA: TGTGCCAGCTCACCACGCGACAGGGAGGCTGCGGAGCAGTTCTTC.

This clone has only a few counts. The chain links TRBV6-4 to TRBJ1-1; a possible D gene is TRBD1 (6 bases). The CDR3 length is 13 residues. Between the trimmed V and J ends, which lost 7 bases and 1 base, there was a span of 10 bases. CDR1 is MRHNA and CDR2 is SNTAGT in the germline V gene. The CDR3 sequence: CASKHRENTEAFF. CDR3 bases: TGTGCCAGCAAACACAGGGAGAACACTGAAGCTTTCTTT.

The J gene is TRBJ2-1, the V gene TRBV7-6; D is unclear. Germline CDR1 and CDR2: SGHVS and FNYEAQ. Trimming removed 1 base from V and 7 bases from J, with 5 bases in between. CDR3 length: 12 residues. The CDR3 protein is CASSLGANEQFF. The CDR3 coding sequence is TGTGCCAGCAGCTTAGGGGCGAATGAGCAGTTCTTC.

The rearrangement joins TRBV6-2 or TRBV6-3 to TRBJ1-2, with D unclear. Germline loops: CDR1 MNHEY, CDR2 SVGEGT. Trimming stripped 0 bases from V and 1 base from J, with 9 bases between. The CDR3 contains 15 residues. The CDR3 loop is CASSYSPGSNYGYTF. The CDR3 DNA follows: TGTGCCAGCAGTTACTCTCCGGGAAGTAACTATGGCTACACCTTC.

The CDR3 region is CASRGGAAGELFF. In DNA form, the CDR3 reads TGTGCCAGCAGGGGGGGGGCCGCCGGGGAGCTGTTTTTT. The chain is built from TRBV5-4 and TRBJ2-2; tentatively, D is TRBD2 (7 bases). The CDR3 has 13 residues. Trimming pared 5 bases from V and 6 bases from J, leaving 11 bases between. Germline values: CDR1 SGHNT, CDR2 YYREEE (reference sequence). Looking up the rest from reference TRBV5-4 and TRBJ2-2 gives the full variable domain: ETGVTQSPTHLIKTRGQQVTLRCSSQSGHNTVSWYQQALGQGPQFIFQYYREEENGRGNFPPRFSGLQFPNYSSELNVNALELDDSALYLCASRGGAAGELFFGEGSRLTVL.

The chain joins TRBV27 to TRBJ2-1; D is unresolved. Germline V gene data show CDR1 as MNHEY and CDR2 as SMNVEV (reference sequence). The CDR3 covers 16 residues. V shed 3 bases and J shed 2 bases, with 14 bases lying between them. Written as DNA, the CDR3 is TGTGCCAGCAGTTTTCGCCTCGTGGAGACCTACAATGAGCAGTTCTTC. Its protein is CASSFRLVETYNEQFF.

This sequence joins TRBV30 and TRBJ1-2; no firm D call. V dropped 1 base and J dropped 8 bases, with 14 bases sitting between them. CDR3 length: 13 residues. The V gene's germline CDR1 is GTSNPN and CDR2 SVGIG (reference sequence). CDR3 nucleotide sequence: TGTGCCTGGAGTGGGGCCTCCTTTATAGGCTACACCTTC. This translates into CAWSGASFIGYTF.

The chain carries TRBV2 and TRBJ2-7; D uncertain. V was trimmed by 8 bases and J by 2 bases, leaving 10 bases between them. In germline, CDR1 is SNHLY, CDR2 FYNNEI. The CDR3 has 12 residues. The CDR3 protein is CASSSSAYEQYF. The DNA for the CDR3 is TGTGCCAGCTCGTCCAGCGCCTACGAGCAGTACTTC. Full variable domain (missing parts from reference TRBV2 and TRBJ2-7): EPEVTQTPSHQVTQMGQEVILRCVPISNHLYFYWYRQILGQKVEFLVSFYNNEISEKSEIFDDQFSVERPDGSNFTLKIRSTKLEDSAMYFCASSSSAYEQYFGPGTRLTVT.

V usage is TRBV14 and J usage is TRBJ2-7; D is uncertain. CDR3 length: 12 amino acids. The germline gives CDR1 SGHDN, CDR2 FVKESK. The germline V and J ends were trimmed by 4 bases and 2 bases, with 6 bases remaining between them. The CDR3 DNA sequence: TGTGCCAGCAGCCCCCTAACCTACGAGCAGTACTTC. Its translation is CASSPLTYEQYF.

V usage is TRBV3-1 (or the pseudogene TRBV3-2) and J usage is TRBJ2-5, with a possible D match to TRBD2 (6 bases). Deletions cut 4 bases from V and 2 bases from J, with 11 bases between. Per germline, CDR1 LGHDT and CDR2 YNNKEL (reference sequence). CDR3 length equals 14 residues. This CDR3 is CASSLRTNQETQYF. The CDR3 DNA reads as TGTGCCAGCAGCCTCCGGACTAATCAAGAGACCCAGTACTTC.

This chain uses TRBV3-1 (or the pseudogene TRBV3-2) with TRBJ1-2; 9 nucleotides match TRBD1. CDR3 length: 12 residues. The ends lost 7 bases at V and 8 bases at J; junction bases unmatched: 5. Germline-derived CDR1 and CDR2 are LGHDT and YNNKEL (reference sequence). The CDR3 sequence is CASTRTGDGYTF. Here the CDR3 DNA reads TGTGCCAGCACCCGGACAGGGGACGGCTACACCTTC.

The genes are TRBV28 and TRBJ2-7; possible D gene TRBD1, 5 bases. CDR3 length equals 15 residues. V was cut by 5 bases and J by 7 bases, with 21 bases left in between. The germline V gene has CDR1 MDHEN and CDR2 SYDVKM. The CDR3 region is CASSPHRSNLREQYF. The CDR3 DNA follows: TGTGCCAGCAGTCCCCACAGGTCCAACCTACGAGAGCAGTACTTC.

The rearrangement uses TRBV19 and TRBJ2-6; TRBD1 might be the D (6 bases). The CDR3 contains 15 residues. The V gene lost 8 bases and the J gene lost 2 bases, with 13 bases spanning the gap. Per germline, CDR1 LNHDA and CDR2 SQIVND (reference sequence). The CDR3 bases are TGTGCCAGTGCAGGGGAAACTGCTGGGGCCAACGTCCTGACTTTC. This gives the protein CASAGETAGANVLTF.

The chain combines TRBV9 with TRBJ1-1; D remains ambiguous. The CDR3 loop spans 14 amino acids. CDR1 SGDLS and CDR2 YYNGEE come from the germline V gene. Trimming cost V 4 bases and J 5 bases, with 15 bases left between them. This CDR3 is CASSPREGWTEAFF. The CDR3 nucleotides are TGTGCCAGCAGCCCCCGGGAGGGATGGACTGAAGCTTTCTTT.

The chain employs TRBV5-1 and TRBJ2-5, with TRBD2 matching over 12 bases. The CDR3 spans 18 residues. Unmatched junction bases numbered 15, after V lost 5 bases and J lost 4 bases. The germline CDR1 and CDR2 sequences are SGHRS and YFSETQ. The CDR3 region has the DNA TGCGCCAGCAGTACCCACCCGACTAGCGGGGGCCCGGGAGAGACCCAGTACTTC. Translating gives CASSTHPTSGGPGETQYF.